These 18 T cell receptor beta chains share one sample of origin, sequenced in a study of blood T cell repertoires in COVID-19. Generated by immunoSEQ multiplex PCR, the TCRdb table keeps only in-frame clones and is missing some. The data hold 250,000 to 350,000 clones, with around 87% observed a single time. Sequences were obtained from PBMCs or T cells enriched from blood (not recorded which). These TCRs come from a woman between 18 and 30 years old with acute COVID-19.

This rearrangement joins TRBV2 to TRBJ2-1, with 7 bases fitting TRBD2. V was clipped by 7 bases and J by 3 bases; unmatched bases: 6. This CDR3 contains 14 residues. Germline V CDR1 and CDR2: SNHLY, FYNNEI. CDR3 amino acids: CASIRGSLYNEQFF. The CDR3 DNA follows: TGTGCCAGCATTCGCGGGAGTCTCTACAATGAGCAGTTCTTC.

The rearrangement links TRBV19 to TRBJ1-5, with D perhaps matching TRBD1 (5 bases). The ends were cut back, 7 bases at V and 4 bases at J, with 8 bases in the middle. There are 12 residues in the CDR3. Per germline, CDR1 LNHDA and CDR2 SQIVND (reference sequence). The chain's CDR3 is CASKDSNQPQHF. The CDR3 nucleotides read TGTGCCAGTAAAGACAGTAATCAGCCCCAGCATTTT.

This clone was recorded a few times. The chain recombines TRBV5-4 with TRBJ2-2; TRBD2 aligns across 8 bases. The junction had 8 bases not matched to a gene; V was cut back by 4 bases and J by 6 bases. Germline values: CDR1 SGHNT, CDR2 YYREEE (reference sequence). The CDR3 is 15 residues long. The CDR3 sequence: CASSAGTRVAGELFF. Written as DNA, the CDR3 is TGTGCCAGCAGCGCCGGGACTAGGGTCGCCGGGGAGCTGTTTTTT.

The chain couples TRBV12-3 or TRBV12-4 to TRBJ1-1; D perhaps matches TRBD1 (5 bases). The CDR3 is 11 residues long. V was trimmed by 6 bases and J by 11 bases, leaving 13 bases between them. CDR3 DNA sequence: TGTGCCAGCAGGGGGGACTCCAGGGCTTTCTTT. It is translated as CASRGDSRAFF.

On this clone itself: Within the sample, other DNA sequences also encode this same CDR3. V is TRBV12-3 or TRBV12-4 and J is TRBJ2-7, with D uncertain. Trimming took off 3 bases at V and 3 bases at J, with 6 bases between the two ends. This CDR3 comprises 12 residues. CDR3 in DNA: TGTGCCAGCAGTTTTAGTGGCTACGAGCAGTACTTC. It specifies CASSFSGYEQYF.

V and J are TRBV19 and TRBJ1-2; 11 positions agree with TRBD1. The V and J ends lost 4 bases and 6 bases, in that order; junction bases with no gene match: 10. Germline-derived CDR1 and CDR2 are LNHDA and SQIVND (reference sequence). The CDR3 is 16 residues long. The CDR3 nucleotides are TGTGCCAGTAGTAAGCCGAGGACAGGGGGCTACAATGGCTACACCTTC. It is translated as CASSKPRTGGYNGYTF.

The chain couples TRBV2 to TRBJ1-6; the match to TRBD1 covers 10 bases. Germline V gives CDR1 SNHLY, CDR2 FYNNEI. The junction had 2 bases not matched to a gene; V was cut back by 1 base and J by 5 bases. The CDR3 sequence is 16 residues long. DNA of the CDR3: TGTGCCAGCAGTGAAGAGGGACAGGGGAATAATTCACCCCTCCACTTT. It translates to CASSEEGQGNNSPLHF.

The chain links TRBV11-1 to TRBJ2-3, with D unresolved. Trimming cost V 5 bases and J 2 bases, with 8 bases left between them. This CDR3 has 13 residues. CDR1 is SGHAT, CDR2 FQDESV, per germline (reference sequence). This CDR3 is CASSPRLTDTQYF. Here the CDR3 DNA reads TGTGCCAGCAGCCCGCGCCTCACAGATACGCAGTATTTT.

Worth noting for this clone: Different DNA sequences within this sample yield the same CDR3. The V and J genes are TRBV19 and TRBJ1-6, with D possibly being TRBD1 (6 bases). This CDR3 is built from 14 residues. Germline V gene data show CDR1 as LNHDA and CDR2 as SQIVND (reference sequence). Trimming shortened V by 4 bases and J by 6 bases, and 10 bases separated the two germline ends. The CDR3 nucleotides are TGTGCCAGTAGTAGAGGACAGATTAATTCACCCCTCCACTTT. Translation gives CASSRGQINSPLHF.

The chain is built from TRBV5-1 and TRBJ2-5, with TRBD2 matching 8 bases. The CDR3 totals 16 residues. Per the germline V gene, CDR1 is SGHRS and CDR2 is YFSETQ. Germline trimming cut 1 base from V and 4 bases from J; bases unmatched to any gene: 9. CDR3 DNA: TGCGCCAGCAGCTTGATATCGGGAGGGCCGGGAGAGACCCAGTACTTC. It is translated as CASSLISGGPGETQYF. Full variable domain (rest looked up from reference TRBV5-1 and TRBJ2-5): KAGVTQTPRYLIKTRGQQVTLSCSPISGHRSVSWYQQTPGQGLQFLFEYFSETQRNKGNFPGRFSGRQFSNSRSEMNVSTLELGDSALYLCASSLISGGPGETQYFGPGTRLLVL.

The V gene is TRBV27, the J gene TRBJ1-1; D is perhaps TRBD1 (6 bases). The CDR3 spans 14 residues. Germline V lookup: CDR1 MNHEY, CDR2 SMNVEV (reference sequence). With 5 bases removed from V and 8 bases from J, the gap between germline ends came to 18 bases. DNA for the CDR3: TGTGCCAGCAGTCCCAGGGGCCCGTTCGTCGAAGCTTTCTTT. It translates to CASSPRGPFVEAFF.

The rearrangement joins TRBV30 to TRBJ2-7; no definite D call. The CDR3 extends over 11 amino acids. Germline V gene lookup returns CDR1 GTSNPN and CDR2 SVGIG (reference sequence). Trimming removed 5 bases from V and 1 base from J, with 6 bases in between. The CDR3 loop is CAWGRSYEQYF. The DNA for the CDR3 is TGTGCCTGGGGACGGTCCTACGAGCAGTACTTC.

V usage is TRBV4-1 and J usage is TRBJ1-2; a weak D match, TRBD1 (6 bases). V was clipped by 2 bases and J by 6 bases, with 13 bases between them. The CDR3 contains 14 residues. Per germline, CDR1 MGHRA and CDR2 YSYEKL. This CDR3 is CASSQFAGADGYTF. The CDR3 nucleotides read TGCGCCAGCAGCCAATTTGCAGGGGCGGATGGCTACACCTTC.

This chain connects TRBV19 to TRBJ1-6, with 10 bases lining up with TRBD1. The CDR3 length is 17 residues. With V trimmed by 5 bases and J by 6 bases, 10 bases remained unmatched. Germline lookup yields CDR1 LNHDA and CDR2 SQIVND (reference sequence). CDR3 sequence reads: CASSALRQGAGNSPLHF. The DNA for the CDR3 is TGTGCCAGTAGTGCCCTTCGACAGGGGGCCGGTAATTCACCCCTCCACTTT. Together with reference TRBV19 and TRBJ1-6, the CDR3 gives the full variable domain: DGGITQSPKYLFRKEGQNVTLSCEQNLNHDAMYWYRQDPGQGLRLIYYSQIVNDFQKGDIAEGYSVSREKKESFPLTVTSAQKNPTAFYLCASSALRQGAGNSPLHFGNGTRLTVT.

Here the CDR3 DNA reads TGTGCCAGCAGCCGCCTATGGCGGATCGGGAATGGCTACACCTTC. Protein: CASSRLWRIGNGYTF. The genes are TRBV6-5 and TRBJ1-2; D is unclear. V dropped 6 bases and J dropped 6 bases, with 20 bases sitting between them. This CDR3 spans 15 amino acids. Per germline, CDR1 MNHEY and CDR2 SVGAGI.

In the case of this clone: Compared with germline, one end of the junction differs, possibly owing to a read error. The CDR3, as DNA: TGTGCCAGCAGAGAAGGGACTAGCGGGAGGGTCCACGAGCAGTACTTC. Protein: CASREGTSGRVHEQYF. V is TRBV6-1 and J is TRBJ2-7, with 16 nucleotides matching TRBD2. The CDR3 spans 16 residues. The germline V gene has CDR1 MNHNS and CDR2 SASEGT.

The chain employs TRBV21-1 and TRBJ1-2. TRBV21-1 is marked as a pseudogene. The CDR3 extends over 12 amino acids. CDR3 in amino acids: CASSSRLHLNTF. Written as DNA, the CDR3 is TGTGCCAGCAGCTCGCGCCTTCATCTTAACACCTTC.

The J gene is TRBJ2-7, the V gene TRBV7-3; D is undetermined. The germline CDR1 and CDR2 sequences are SGHTA and FQGTGA. V lost 2 bases and J 2 bases, leaving 13 bases between the germline ends. The length of the CDR3 is 15 residues. CDR3 coding DNA: TGTGCCAGCAGCTTAGTCCCCGGTCCTACCTACGAGCAGTACTTC. This translates into CASSLVPGPTYEQYF. The full variable domain, in which reference TRBV7-3 and TRBJ2-7 provide the parts outside the CDR3, is GAGVSQTPSNKVTEKGKYVELRCDPISGHTALYWYRQSLGQGPEFLIYFQGTGAADDSGLPNDRFFAVRPEGSVSTLKIQRTERGDSAVYLCASSLVPGPTYEQYFGPGTRLTVT.